This is a list of T cell receptor beta chains from one sample in a study of cytomegalovirus exposure and HLA in healthy donors. Some clones are missing from TCRdb's copy, which holds only in-frame ones; the method was immunoSEQ multiplex PCR. The data hold approximately 200,000 clones, with around 77% observed a single time. Specimen: PBMCs. The receptors here all came from a man in his thirties or forties in good health and CMV-seronegative. Each CDR3 is given with its conserved first and last residue. Fields, in order: J gene, CDR3 length, V gene, CDR3 protein.

j_call: TRBJ2-1
cdr3_length: 15
v_call: TRBV6-1
cdr3_aa: CASSDLAGDVDEQFF

j_call: TRBJ2-7
cdr3_length: 16
v_call: TRBV2
cdr3_aa: CASRAGTSGRNYEQYF

j_call: TRBJ1-1
cdr3_length: 13
v_call: TRBV29-1
cdr3_aa: CSVESREGTEAFF

j_call: TRBJ2-3
cdr3_length: 13
v_call: TRBV27
cdr3_aa: CASSQGGGDTQYF

j_call: TRBJ2-7
cdr3_length: 15
v_call: TRBV6-5
cdr3_aa: CASSYMRQGGYEQYF

j_call: TRBJ1-1
cdr3_length: 16
v_call: TRBV7-7
cdr3_aa: CASSLAVQADCTEAFF

j_call: TRBJ2-1
cdr3_length: 16
v_call: TRBV29-1
cdr3_aa: CSVVTGGLALSNEQFF

j_call: TRBJ1-2
cdr3_length: 13
v_call: TRBV19
cdr3_aa: CASSGTREYGYTF

j_call: TRBJ2-1
cdr3_length: 16
v_call: TRBV7-9
cdr3_aa: CASSSGTLSSYNEQFF

j_call: TRBJ2-3
cdr3_length: 16
v_call: TRBV6-1
cdr3_aa: CASSEAKAGSTDTQYF

j_call: TRBJ1-5
cdr3_length: 15
v_call: TRBV6-1
cdr3_aa: CASRRWEEGNQPQHF

j_call: TRBJ1-5
cdr3_length: 17
v_call: TRBV7-2
cdr3_aa: CASSLGVRIKSNQPQHF

j_call: TRBJ2-3
cdr3_length: 16
v_call: TRBV10-3
cdr3_aa: CAISDTSGRATDTQYF

j_call: TRBJ2-7
cdr3_length: 15
v_call: TRBV19
cdr3_aa: CASAPRGGGPYEQYF

j_call: TRBJ2-7
cdr3_length: 16
v_call: TRBV4-1
cdr3_aa: CASSHGWGGRSYEQYF

j_call: TRBJ2-6
cdr3_length: 16
v_call: TRBV5-1
cdr3_aa: CASSLRLGAGANVLTF

j_call: TRBJ2-3
cdr3_length: 15
v_call: TRBV11-2
cdr3_aa: CASSKLAGVTDTQYF

j_call: TRBJ1-1
cdr3_length: 13
v_call: TRBV2
cdr3_aa: CASNERMNTEAFF

j_call: TRBJ2-3
cdr3_length: 12
v_call: TRBV5-4
cdr3_aa: CASSLLTDTQYF

j_call: TRBJ2-7
cdr3_length: 15
v_call: TRBV19
cdr3_aa: CASSDTSGSFYEQYF

j_call: TRBJ2-7
cdr3_length: 14
v_call: TRBV28
cdr3_aa: CASSSAGTGSEQYF

j_call: TRBJ1-5
cdr3_length: 15
v_call: TRBV7-2
cdr3_aa: CASSPSWGGGQPQHF

j_call: TRBJ2-3
cdr3_length: 14
v_call: TRBV11-2
cdr3_aa: CASSTRGTADTQYF

j_call: TRBJ1-1
cdr3_length: 15
v_call: TRBV25-1
cdr3_aa: CATQRQGQRGTEAFF

j_call: TRBJ2-1
cdr3_length: 13
v_call: TRBV7-9
cdr3_aa: CASSWTAGGEQFF

j_call: TRBJ2-7
cdr3_length: 15
v_call: TRBV5-1
cdr3_aa: CASSLEGQAAYEQYF

j_call: TRBJ2-6
cdr3_length: 17
v_call: TRBV7-3
cdr3_aa: CASSEHQTGVGANVLTF

j_call: TRBJ2-7
cdr3_length: 15
v_call: TRBV25-1
cdr3_aa: CASSGRTGLTYEQYF

j_call: TRBJ2-1
cdr3_length: 13
v_call: TRBV6-4
cdr3_aa: CASSDGGLNEQFF

j_call: TRBJ2-1
cdr3_length: 15
v_call: TRBV5-1
cdr3_aa: CASSTVAGDYNEQFF

j_call: TRBJ2-7
cdr3_length: 15
v_call: TRBV9
cdr3_aa: CASSVAVSGIYEQYF

j_call: TRBJ1-1
cdr3_length: 16
v_call: TRBV5-1
cdr3_aa: CASSWGTGQMNTEAFF

j_call: TRBJ2-7
cdr3_length: 18
v_call: TRBV5-4
cdr3_aa: CASSLVGAGGLVSYEQYF

j_call: TRBJ1-4
cdr3_length: 16
v_call: TRBV15
cdr3_aa: CATSNRVGGGNEKLFF

j_call: TRBJ2-7
cdr3_length: 14
v_call: TRBV7-9
cdr3_aa: CASSYKTGVYEQYF

j_call: TRBJ1-1
cdr3_length: 16
v_call: TRBV2
cdr3_aa: CASSEGMGAQYTEAFF

j_call: TRBJ1-1
cdr3_length: 18
v_call: TRBV14
cdr3_aa: CASSHGTGGVIRDPEAFF

j_call: TRBJ1-5
cdr3_length: 12
v_call: TRBV28
cdr3_aa: CASTPRDQPQHF

j_call: TRBJ1-3
cdr3_length: 14
v_call: TRBV19
cdr3_aa: CASSHPGSGNTIYF

j_call: TRBJ1-5
cdr3_length: 17
v_call: TRBV4-1
cdr3_aa: CASSPSGPGQNNQPQHF

j_call: TRBJ1-1
cdr3_length: 13
v_call: TRBV28
cdr3_aa: CATQGQANTEAFF

j_call: TRBJ2-7
cdr3_length: 13
v_call: TRBV10-1
cdr3_aa: CASSLQGAYEQYF

j_call: TRBJ2-1
cdr3_length: 14
v_call: TRBV19
cdr3_aa: CASRIPGAYNEQFF

j_call: TRBJ2-2
cdr3_length: 19
v_call: TRBV5-1
cdr3_aa: CASSSGLLQTRSNTGELFF

j_call: TRBJ2-2
cdr3_length: 15
v_call: TRBV15
cdr3_aa: CATRSRAGGPGELFF

j_call: TRBJ1-1
cdr3_length: 15
v_call: TRBV5-1
cdr3_aa: CASSLVASLNTEAFF

j_call: TRBJ2-3
cdr3_length: 18
v_call: TRBV27
cdr3_aa: CASSPGLAGRMATDTQYF

j_call: TRBJ2-7
cdr3_length: 16
v_call: TRBV10-3
cdr3_aa: CAISDPGTGDSYEQYF

j_call: TRBJ2-5
cdr3_length: 14
v_call: TRBV5-1
cdr3_aa: CASTVTGPQETQYF

j_call: TRBJ1-2
cdr3_length: 14
v_call: TRBV6-1
cdr3_aa: CAGVGDTRAYGYTF

j_call: TRBJ1-3
cdr3_length: 14
v_call: TRBV9
cdr3_aa: CASSDRGFGNTIYF

j_call: TRBJ2-7
cdr3_length: 15
v_call: TRBV11-2
cdr3_aa: CASSLLDGRMGEQYF

j_call: TRBJ2-5
cdr3_length: 14
v_call: TRBV2
cdr3_aa: CASSERRDKETQYF

j_call: TRBJ1-5
cdr3_length: 14
v_call: TRBV7-9
cdr3_aa: CASSLGEGNQPQHF

j_call: TRBJ1-2
cdr3_length: 17
v_call: TRBV15
cdr3_aa: CATSRDRTSGRGYGYTF

j_call: TRBJ2-7
cdr3_length: 15
v_call: TRBV28
cdr3_aa: CASNRGTGGIYEQYF

j_call: TRBJ2-5
cdr3_length: 15
v_call: TRBV2
cdr3_aa: CASSTGTGTEKTQYF

j_call: TRBJ2-3
cdr3_length: 15
v_call: TRBV7-3
cdr3_aa: CASSLDSGRSDTQYF

j_call: TRBJ2-5
cdr3_length: 16
v_call: TRBV5-1
cdr3_aa: CASSSGTTAHQETQYF